This TCR beta chain is drawn from a study of T-cell reconstitution after alpha-beta-depleted transplantation in children. A library of TCRbeta sequences, prepared with unique molecular identifiers, was generated. TCRdb fed the PCR reads into MiXCR, producing one record per CDR3 protein. The sample holds around 50,000 distinct CDR3 sequences, 52% seen once. Germline V gene data show CDR1 as SQVTM and CDR2 as ANQGSEA. V lost 4 bases to trimming and J lost 9 bases, with 13 bases between them. There are 11 residues in the CDR3. This clonotype was seen ten or more times. The TCR was taken from a boy in the first two years of life with SCID, due to receive a stem cell transplant. Sample: peripheral blood, taken before TCRalphabeta/CD19-depleted stem cell transplant. The chain couples TRBV29-1 to TRBJ2-7; D uncertain. The CDR3: CSVVRDSGQYF. In DNA, the CDR3 is TGCAGCGTTGTAAGAGACTCTGGGCAGTACTTC.